These T cell receptor beta chains were read from a single sample in a study of blood T cell repertoires in COVID-19. The method was immunoSEQ multiplex PCR; TCRdb's version includes in-frame clones alone and lacks a portion of them. The sample lists about 27,000 clones; about 83% were seen once. Sequenced material: peripheral blood. The receptors were sampled from a man in his sixties or seventies with acute or convalescent COVID-19. Both conserved end residues are trimmed from each CDR3. Fields, in order: V gene, D gene, J gene, CDR3 protein. D genes are given only for firm matches.

TRBV3-1/TRBV3-2,-,TRBJ1-4,ASSRSRGREKLF
TRBV10-3,TRBD1,TRBJ1-1,ATLDRKTEAF
TRBV5-1,-,TRBJ2-7,ASSYSAGGLNEQY
TRBV5-1,TRBD1,TRBJ2-7,ASSFGGTGGSYEQY
TRBV9,-,TRBJ1-1,ASSVVGEPNTEAF
TRBV28,-,TRBJ1-5,ASSSLERDVGQPQH
TRBV7-2,TRBD2,TRBJ2-3,ASNSGRAGTDTQY
TRBV24-1,TRBD1,TRBJ2-2,ATSETGTAGELF
TRBV28,TRBD2,TRBJ2-7,ASSGERLAPICEQY
TRBV10-3,-,TRBJ2-2,AISVSGAMTGELF
TRBV5-1,-,TRBJ1-4,ASSATGTGEEKLF
TRBV5-4,-,TRBJ2-1,ASRVREDEQF
TRBV19,-,TRBJ1-6,ASSPTGGSPLH
TRBV14,-,TRBJ2-7,ASSQGGDSYEQY
TRBV3-1/TRBV3-2,TRBD1,TRBJ1-1,ASSFRQGSNTEAF
TRBV6-2/TRBV6-3,-,TRBJ2-1,ASSYGRPSYNEQF
TRBV18,-,TRBJ2-4,ASSPTRGQGHIQY
TRBV29-1,-,TRBJ2-7,SVQTGYEQY
TRBV9,-,TRBJ2-1,ASSVDTGSYNEQF
TRBV7-3,TRBD2,TRBJ2-7,ASSLGGLAGGYEQY
TRBV20-1,-,TRBJ1-1,SALNSEAF
TRBV18,-,TRBJ1-1,ASSPLGENTEAF
TRBV9,TRBD2,TRBJ2-3,ASSHRLLAGGRGGTDTQY
TRBV18,TRBD1,TRBJ1-1,ASSPGQLNTEAF
TRBV5-4,-,TRBJ2-6,ASSPTGANVLT
TRBV5-1,-,TRBJ1-1,ASRERSTEAF
TRBV28,TRBD1,TRBJ1-4,ASSLRTGNEKLF
TRBV11-2,-,TRBJ2-1,ASSLEVAGREQF
TRBV18,-,TRBJ1-4,ASSPGATNEKLF
TRBV5-1,-,TRBJ2-2,ASSLAQNTGELF
TRBV5-1,TRBD2,TRBJ2-2,ASSLALTSGGSTGELF
TRBV2,TRBD1,TRBJ1-2,ASSQGGNGYGYT
TRBV28,-,TRBJ2-1,ASSQGDNEQF
TRBV11-3,TRBD1,TRBJ1-1,ASSLDGQGNTEAF
TRBV19,-,TRBJ1-2,ASSTPLQVSRPYGYT
TRBV5-1,TRBD1,TRBJ1-1,ASAGQLNTEAF
TRBV30,TRBD2,TRBJ2-2,AWSFDRTSGMNTGELF
TRBV27,TRBD1,TRBJ2-1,ASSSRQGIFGEQF
TRBV14,-,TRBJ2-7,ASSQAAHRSIYEQY
TRBV10-3,TRBD1,TRBJ1-2,AISDEQQGDYGYT
TRBV6-1,TRBD1,TRBJ2-5,ASSDGQEVETQY
TRBV19,TRBD1,TRBJ2-7,ASSSHRGSYEQY
TRBV9,TRBD2,TRBJ2-3,ASSARGEATDTQY
TRBV19,TRBD1,TRBJ1-4,ASSMGTGTNEKLF
TRBV15,-,TRBJ2-7,ATRITRDSYEQY
TRBV18,-,TRBJ1-1,ASSPGQGSHTEAF
TRBV6-1,-,TRBJ2-7,ASSDQTHFSYEQY
TRBV7-2,TRBD1,TRBJ1-2,ASSPRTGPYGYT
TRBV19,-,TRBJ1-1,ASSSQGWGAF
TRBV18,-,TRBJ1-2,ASSAPGQSPSANYGYT
TRBV28,-,TRBJ1-4,ATDGGLKEKLF
TRBV30,-,TRBJ2-7,AWSVKGLEEQY
TRBV5-1,TRBD2,TRBJ2-1,ASFSRAGDEQF
TRBV18,-,TRBJ2-2,ATFPGRVNTGELF
TRBV5-1,TRBD1,TRBJ2-7,ASSLDRGRVEQY
TRBV5-8,TRBD1,TRBJ1-5,ASSLEVQGGSYSNQPQH
TRBV7-6,-,TRBJ1-3,ASSLASRAGNTIY
TRBV19,-,TRBJ1-3,ASIPTLQGLFTGNTIY
TRBV18,TRBD1,TRBJ1-5,ASSAQGQGQQPQH